This T cell receptor (beta chain) stems from a study of graft-versus-host responses after intestinal transplantation. Graft specimens yielded both intraepithelial and lamina propria lymphocytes. Clones were sequenced by immunoSEQ multiplex PCR, and TCRdb holds only the in-frame ones, with some missing. The sample consists of thousands of clones, less than 85% of them appearing once. Sequences were derived from ileum tissue, sampled around 490 days after intestinal transplant. The receptor comes from a human patient who received an intestinal transplant, so some T cells may come from the graft donor.

CDR3 protein: CASSAIGTSGYNEQFF. The CDR3 DNA is TGTGCCAGCAGCGCGATCGGGACTAGCGGGTACAATGAGCAGTTCTTC. This rearrangement joins TRBV9 to TRBJ2-1; 12 nucleotides agree with TRBD2. After removal of 3 bases from V and 4 bases from J, the junction contained 5 bases not matched to a gene. Germline loops: CDR1 SGDLS, CDR2 YYNGEE. This CDR3 comprises 16 residues.